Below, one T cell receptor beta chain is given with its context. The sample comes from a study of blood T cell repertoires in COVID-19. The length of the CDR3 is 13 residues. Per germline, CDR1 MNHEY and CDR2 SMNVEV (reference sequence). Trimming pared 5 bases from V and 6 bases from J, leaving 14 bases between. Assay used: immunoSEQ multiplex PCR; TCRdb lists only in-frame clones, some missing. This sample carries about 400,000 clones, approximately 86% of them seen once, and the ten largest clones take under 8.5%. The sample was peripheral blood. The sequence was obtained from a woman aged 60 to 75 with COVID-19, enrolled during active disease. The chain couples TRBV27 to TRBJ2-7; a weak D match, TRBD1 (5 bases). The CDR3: CASSTGTISEQYF. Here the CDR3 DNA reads TGTGCCAGCAGTACAGGTACCATTTCCGAGCAGTACTTC.